This T cell receptor beta chain was sequenced for a study of cytomegalovirus exposure and HLA in healthy donors. Whole-study results and caveats: Earlier results showed most TCR beta V segments being productive about 87% or about 30% of the time. When a later analysis was performed, an Asian-associated ancestry cluster reportedly had fewer N-insertions than the approximately 600-donor mean. When a later analysis compared HLA-associated TCR beta chains with equally common others, the HLA-associated chains turned out to be more clonally expanded and to have lower generation probabilities.

Concerning this clone itself: Its antigen is as yet unknown.

Primers for the PCR totalled 60 Vbeta and 13 Jbeta. Authors' analysis steps: A later analysis tallied roughly 77 million unique TCR beta chains, some 10 million of them shared. Clones were read by immunoSEQ multiplex PCR, and TCRdb kept only the in-frame ones, dropping some. V, J and clone size were drawn from that table, and D and trimming were deduced from the DNA. The sample yields some 190,000 clones, 82% seen once. The CDR3 has 14 residues. From germline, CDR1 is MNHEY and CDR2 SMNVEV (reference sequence). V gave up 7 bases and J gave up 3 bases; unmatched junction bases: 6. Material: PBMCs. This TCR came from a man aged 35 to 55 in good health and CMV-seronegative. The chain employs TRBV27 and TRBJ2-7; TRBD2 matches at 10 bases. CDR3 in amino acids: CASKYSGGSYEQYF. The CDR3 region has the DNA TGTGCCAGCAAATATAGCGGGGGGAGCTACGAGCAGTACTTC.